The 9 T cell receptor beta chains below were found in one sample sequenced in a study of T cell responses to AZD1222 COVID-19 vaccine. Clones were read by immunoSEQ multiplex PCR, and TCRdb kept only the in-frame ones, dropping some. The table lists 90,000 to 130,000 clones, 80% to 85% of them singletons. The sample here was peripheral blood, taken on day 0 of AZD1222 vaccination. These receptors all stem from an adult in good health.

The V gene is TRBV28, the J gene TRBJ2-3; TRBD2 matches at 7 bases. Germline loops: CDR1 MDHEN, CDR2 SYDVKM. This CDR3 contains 16 residues. With V trimmed by 2 bases and J by 6 bases, 11 bases remained unmatched. CDR3 sequence reads: CASSLNLGLAEDTQYF. The CDR3 DNA reads TGTGCCAGCAGTTTAAATCTCGGCCTAGCGGAGGATACGCAGTATTTT.

The rearrangement joins TRBV9 to TRBJ2-7; TRBD1 matches 11 bases. The length of the CDR3 is 14 residues. The trim removed 7 bases at V and 5 bases at J, leaving 8 bases unmatched. Germline loops: CDR1 SGDLS, CDR2 YYNGEE. This chain's CDR3 is CASGSGQGVDEQYF. CDR3 coding DNA: TGTGCCAGCGGCTCGGGACAGGGGGTTGACGAGCAGTACTTC.

The CDR3 sequence is CASSLVRQLGLAGLGELFF. As DNA, the CDR3 is TGTGCCAGCAGCTTAGTTAGGCAGCTCGGACTAGCGGGGCTCGGGGAGCTGTTTTTT. The rearrangement links TRBV7-8 to TRBJ2-2, with 12 bases that match TRBD2. Looked up from germline, CDR1 is SGHVS and CDR2 is FQNEAQ. V was pared by 1 base and J by 7 bases, with 13 bases of the junction left unmatched. The length of the CDR3 is 19 residues. Full variable domain (missing parts from reference TRBV7-8 and TRBJ2-2): GAGVSQSPRYKVAKRGQDVALRCDPISGHVSLFWYQQALGQGPEFLTYFQNEAQLDKSGLPSDRFFAERPEGSVSTLKIQRTQQEDSAVYLCASSLVRQLGLAGLGELFFGEGSRLTVL.

This clone was observed a handful of times. The V and J genes are TRBV5-1 and TRBJ2-2; maybe TRBD2 (6 bases). The V end lost 2 bases, the J end lost 7 bases, and 9 bases lay between the germline ends. This CDR3 has 13 residues. The germline gives CDR1 SGHRS, CDR2 YFSETQ. CDR3 amino acids: CASSFFGSGELFF. The CDR3 DNA is TGCGCCAGCAGCTTCTTCGGGAGCGGGGAGCTGTTTTTT.

V is TRBV7-9 and J is TRBJ2-1; D is perhaps TRBD1 or TRBD2 (5 bases each). Germline V gene sequence: CDR1 SEHNR, CDR2 FQNEAQ (reference sequence). Between the trimmed V and J ends, which lost 5 bases and 3 bases, there was a span of 14 bases. This CDR3 contains 15 residues. CDR3 coding DNA: TGTGCCAGCAGCCTCCTAGGGACGAACTACAATGAGCAGTTCTTC. It is translated as CASSLLGTNYNEQFF. Filled out from reference TRBV7-9 and TRBJ2-1, the complete variable domain reads DTGVSQNPRHKITKRGQNVTFRCDPISEHNRLYWYRQTLGQGPEFLTYFQNEAQLEKSRLLSDRFSAERPKGSFSTLEIQRTEQGDSAMYLCASSLLGTNYNEQFFGPGTRLTVL.

The rearrangement joins TRBV18 to TRBJ1-4, with TRBD1 matching 9 bases. The CDR3 has 14 residues. The germline V gene encodes CDR1 KGHSH and CDR2 LQKENI. V lost 5 bases and J lost 10; bases outside the gene matches: 8. The CDR3 DNA is TGTGCCAGCTCAGCGGGACAGGGATTTGGAAAACTGTTTTTT. This gives the protein CASSAGQGFGKLFF.

The J gene is TRBJ2-1, the V gene TRBV20-1, with 9 bases matching TRBD2. Germline CDR1 and CDR2: DFQATT and SNEGSKA (reference sequence). The CDR3 runs 16 residues. The V gene end was trimmed by 3 bases and the J gene end by 3 bases; junction bases not matched to a gene: 9. The CDR3 here is CSASQSGGRGYNEQFF. CDR3 DNA sequence: TGCAGTGCTAGTCAGTCGGGCGGGAGGGGCTACAATGAGCAGTTCTTC.

The rearrangement joins TRBV11-1 to TRBJ2-3; D is perhaps TRBD2 (5 bases). Germline values: CDR1 SGHAT, CDR2 FQDESV (reference sequence). The V end lost 2 bases, the J end lost 2 bases, and 11 bases lay between the germline ends. The CDR3 is 15 residues long. The CDR3: CASSLFAGNTDTQYF. For the CDR3, the DNA is TGTGCCAGCAGCTTATTCGCCGGGAACACAGATACGCAGTATTTT.

V and J are TRBV25-1 and TRBJ1-1, with 10 positions matching TRBD1. This CDR3 is built from 13 residues. J was trimmed by 7 bases and V by 8 bases; bases with no gene match: 7. Germline CDR1 and CDR2: MGHDK and SYGVNS. In DNA, the CDR3 is TGTGCCAGCGGGGGACAGGGGTTTAGTGAAGCTTTCTTT. Protein product: CASGGQGFSEAFF.